This T cell receptor beta chain came from a study of T cells after posttransplantation cyclophosphamide. Whole-study findings and limits: Later blood repertoires were often dominated by clones from the donor CD8+ memory compartment.

TCRdb's copy holds only in-frame clones and misses some; the assay was immunoSEQ multiplex PCR. The sample includes nearly 25,000 clones, none of them occurring once. The junction had 12 bases not matched to a gene; V was cut back by 3 bases and J by 3 bases. Germline V CDR1 and CDR2: SGDLS, YYNGEE. The CDR3 has 19 residues. This clone was counted many times. Its antigen is unknown. Peripheral blood was collected from the related graft donor on the marrow donation day. This sequence originates from a woman aged 45-65 years in good health, CMV-negative, and a related stem cell transplant donor. Sample: PBMCs. The chain is built from TRBV9 and TRBJ2-1; 13 bases align to TRBD2. CDR3 amino acids: CASSGTSGRAQINYNEQFF. DNA for the CDR3: TGTGCCAGCAGCGGGACTAGCGGGAGAGCCCAGATAAACTACAATGAGCAGTTCTTC.